Listed below are T cell receptor beta chains from one sample, sequenced in a study of blood T cells in healthy people across ages. TCRdb reprocessed the 5' RACE reads with MiXCR, giving one entry per CDR3 protein. The repertoire holds 850,000 or so distinct CDR3 sequences, with less than 35% as singletons. Sequences were obtained from blood. These receptor sequences come from a woman of 80 years or more in good health. CDR3s include the opening cysteine and the closing phenylalanine or tryptophan. D genes are given only for firm matches. Expanded clones are given a class, and other clones once, few, many or no size at all.

V	D	size	J	DNA	CDR3
TRBV6-6	.	many	TRBJ2-1	TGTGCCAGCAGTTCCCCAACCGGGCACTACAATGAGCAGTTCTTC	CASSSPTGHYNEQFF
TRBV20-1	TRBD2	many	TRBJ2-3	TGCAGTGCCACCGGGACTAGCGGGCCGACTTATGCGGATACGCAGTATTTT	CSATGTSGPTYADTQYF
TRBV6-2/TRBV6-3	.	many	TRBJ2-7	TGTGCCAGCGGCCCCCTTTTGGGGTACGAGCAGTACTTC	CASGPLLGYEQYF
TRBV25-1	.	many	TRBJ1-2	TGTGCCAGCAGGGGGGCTATTAACTATGGCTACACCTTC	CASRGAINYGYTF
TRBV7-9	.	.	TRBJ1-4	TGTGCCAGTCACAGGAGGCTTGGGGAAAAACTGTTTTTT	CASHRRLGEKLFF
TRBV6-1	.	many	TRBJ2-5	TGTGCCAGCAGTGACCCGGGACGGACGCAAGAGACCCAGTACTTC	CASSDPGRTQETQYF
TRBV20-1	.	many	TRBJ2-4	TGCAGTGCTTTAAGGCCGGTTCAGGGTAGAAACATTCAGTACTTC	CSALRPVQGRNIQYF
TRBV24-1	.	many	TRBJ2-5	TGTGCCACCAGTGATTCGGGACGGGCGAGAGAGACCCAGTACTTC	CATSDSGRARETQYF
TRBV5-6	TRBD1	few	TRBJ1-1	TGTGCCAGCAGCTTCAGGGGGCAATTGACTGAAGCTTTCTTT	CASSFRGQLTEAFF
TRBV6-5	.	.	TRBJ2-4	TGTGCCAGCAGAGCCGGGGCGAACATTCAGTACTTC	CASRAGANIQYF
TRBV5-1	TRBD1	many	TRBJ1-2	TGCGCCAGCAGCTTCTTCACTCCGGGACAGGGTGTGGGCTACACCTTC	CASSFFTPGQGVGYTF